This T cell receptor beta chain was sequenced for a study of OX40 agonist ivuxolimab in advanced cancers. Data came from immunoSEQ multiplex PCR; TCRdb stores just in-frame clones and leaves some out. The repertoire holds approximately 91,000 clones, roughly 86% seen once, with around 4% in the top ten. Germline CDR1 is SGHRS and CDR2 is YFSETQ. The CDR3 loop spans 17 amino acids. V dropped 4 bases and J dropped 2; count of bases not matched to a gene: 15. The receptor's source is an adult with an advanced solid tumor such as melanoma, head and neck, liver or kidney cancer. V gene TRBV5-1 combines with J gene TRBJ2-7; 7 nucleotides agree with TRBD2. This specimen consisted of CD4+ or CD8+ T cells sorted from blood, obtained in a trial of the OX40 agonist ivuxolimab. The CDR3 nucleotides are TGCGCCAGCAGCCCCCCGGGAGACGGGAGGCGGCCCTACGAGCAGTACTTC. Translated, it gives CASSPPGDGRRPYEQYF.